What follows are 22 T cell receptor beta chains derived from one specimen sequenced in a study of blood T cell repertoires in COVID-19. TCRdb's table, derived via immunoSEQ multiplex PCR, lists solely in-frame clones and lacks some. Seen here are fewer than 450,000 clones, 90% observed once, and the top ten hold approximately 0.55%. What was sequenced was PBMCs or T cells enriched from blood (not recorded which). These receptors originate from a man aged 18 to 30 who had recovered from COVID-19.

This chain links TRBV19 with TRBJ1-5; D remains unclear. Trimming removed 5 bases from V and 0 bases from J, with 14 bases in between. The germline CDR1 and CDR2 sequences are LNHDA and SQIVND (reference sequence). The CDR3 runs 16 residues. DNA of the CDR3: TGTGCCAGTAGTCCCCGCAGTCCCAGTAGCAATCAGCCCCAGCATTTT. As protein: CASSPRSPSSNQPQHF.

The J gene is TRBJ1-2, the V gene TRBV5-1; 9 bases are a match to TRBD1. The CDR3 runs to 14 residues. Germline lookup yields CDR1 SGHRS and CDR2 YFSETQ. With V trimmed by 0 bases and J by 7 bases, 4 bases remained unmatched. CDR3 sequence reads: CASSLEDRGFGYTF. The CDR3 nucleotides are TGCGCCAGCAGCTTGGAGGACAGGGGCTTTGGCTACACCTTC.

The V call is TRBV6-5, the J call TRBJ1-1; D remains unclear. The CDR3 contains 13 residues. The V and J ends lost 3 bases and 2 bases respectively, with 7 bases between them. Germline CDR1 is MNHEY and CDR2 is SVGAGI. The CDR3 reads CASSYEVNTEAFF. The CDR3 DNA follows: TGTGCCAGCAGTTATGAGGTCAACACTGAAGCTTTCTTT.

The gene calls are TRBV25-1 and TRBJ1-2; TRBD1 aligns across 10 bases. Germline values: CDR1 MGHDK, CDR2 SYGVNS. V lost 4 bases to trimming and J lost 3 bases; unmatched junction nucleotides: 5. The CDR3 consists of 15 residues. CDR3 in DNA: TGTGCCAGCAGTGGAGGACAGGGGGTCGACTATGGCTACACCTTC. It is translated as CASSGGQGVDYGYTF.

The chain couples TRBV3-1 (or the pseudogene TRBV3-2) to TRBJ1-4; TRBD1 matches at 8 bases. The V segment lost 5 bases and the J segment 10 bases; nucleotides outside the gene matches: 9. The CDR3 is 14 residues long. CDR1 and CDR2 from the germline V gene are LGHDT and YNNKEL (reference sequence). The CDR3 DNA reads as TGTGCCAGCAGCTCCGGACAGGGCTCGGGAAAACTGTTTTTT. Encoded protein: CASSSGQGSGKLFF.

The sample holds a few counts of this clone. The rearrangement joins TRBV28 to TRBJ2-2; 10 nucleotides line up with TRBD1. The germline gives CDR1 MDHEN, CDR2 SYDVKM. This CDR3 contains 16 residues. V lost 2 bases, J lost 4 bases, and 4 bases stayed unmatched. The CDR3 spells CASSLDGTGATGELFF. CDR3 DNA sequence: TGTGCCAGCAGTTTAGACGGGACAGGGGCCACCGGGGAGCTGTTTTTT.

The gene calls are TRBV18 and TRBJ2-7; D might be TRBD1 (7 bases). This CDR3 region has 14 residues. Germline lookup yields CDR1 KGHSH and CDR2 LQKENI. V was pared by 2 bases and J by 4 bases, with 12 bases between. This chain's CDR3 is CASSPTPGGYEQYF. The DNA for the CDR3 is TGTGCCAGCTCACCAACGCCAGGGGGGTACGAGCAGTACTTC.

This chain connects TRBV7-9 to TRBJ2-1, with 9 bases matching TRBD1. V dropped 5 bases and J dropped 5; count of bases not matched to a gene: 16. This CDR3 spans 18 amino acids. Germline V lookup: CDR1 SEHNR, CDR2 FQNEAQ (reference sequence). The DNA for the CDR3 is TGTGCCAGCAGCGCCCGACGGGCGGGGACAGGGCAAAACAATGAGCAGTTCTTC. This encodes CASSARRAGTGQNNEQFF.

The V call is TRBV5-1, the J call TRBJ1-6; possible D gene TRBD1, 6 bases. Germline V gene data show CDR1 as SGHRS and CDR2 as YFSETQ. Trimming pared 4 bases from V and 9 bases from J, leaving 17 bases between. The CDR3 extends over 15 amino acids. The chain's CDR3 is CASSTGLVKGSPLHF. The CDR3 DNA reads as TGCGCCAGCAGCACAGGGCTAGTTAAGGGTTCACCCCTCCACTTT.

The CDR3: CAWSVGGATKPQHF. The CDR3 DNA is TGTGCCTGGAGTGTAGGGGGGGCTACAAAGCCCCAGCATTTT. This chain connects TRBV30 to TRBJ1-5; perhaps TRBD1 as D (6 bases). This CDR3 contains 14 residues. Germline lookup yields CDR1 GTSNPN and CDR2 SVGIG (reference sequence). Trimming removed 0 bases from V and 8 bases from J, with 14 bases in between.

This rearrangement joins TRBV19 to TRBJ1-1; possible D gene TRBD1, 5 bases. Germline V gene lookup returns CDR1 LNHDA and CDR2 SQIVND (reference sequence). Trimming pared 5 bases from V and 0 bases from J, leaving 13 bases between. This CDR3 comprises 15 residues. The CDR3: CASSFQQAMNTEAFF. CDR3 in DNA: TGTGCCAGTAGTTTTCAACAGGCCATGAACACTGAAGCTTTCTTT.

The chain couples TRBV9 to TRBJ1-6, with 10 bases matching TRBD1. V lost 5 bases to trimming and J lost 10 bases; unmatched junction nucleotides: 9. Germline CDR1 reads SGDLS; CDR2 reads YYNGEE. This CDR3 comprises 15 residues. In DNA, the CDR3 is TGTGCCAGCAGTGCGGGGACAGGGGCTCTCTCACCCCTCCACTTT. Protein sequence: CASSAGTGALSPLHF.

The V call is TRBV15, the J call TRBJ2-7; 7 nucleotides agree with TRBD1. Germline lookup yields CDR1 LNHNV and CDR2 YYDKDF (reference sequence). CDR3 length: 13 amino acids. Unmatched junction bases numbered 2, after V lost 1 base and J lost 5 bases. The chain's CDR3 is CATSRGQGDEQYF. The CDR3 DNA sequence: TGTGCCACCAGCAGAGGACAGGGTGACGAGCAGTACTTC.

This sequence joins TRBV5-6 and TRBJ1-4, with 8 bases fitting TRBD1. Germline-derived CDR1 and CDR2 are SGHDT and YYEEEE. The V gene end was trimmed by 2 bases and the J gene end by 8 bases; junction bases not matched to a gene: 2. CDR3 length equals 13 residues. CDR3 in DNA: TGTGCCAGCAGCTTTCGACAGGGGGAAAAACTGTTTTTT. This gives the protein CASSFRQGEKLFF. The full variable domain, with the rest looked up from reference TRBV5-6 and TRBJ1-4, is DAGVTQSPTHLIKTRGQQVTLRCSPKSGHDTVSWYQQALGQGPQFIFQYYEEEERQRGNFPDRFSGHQFPNYSSELNVNALLLGDSALYLCASSFRQGEKLFFGSGTQLSVL.

The genes are TRBV2 and TRBJ1-3; D gene unclear. V dropped 6 bases and J dropped 0 bases, with 9 bases sitting between them. The CDR3 length is 14 residues. Germline V CDR1 and CDR2: SNHLY, FYNNEI. In DNA, the CDR3 is TGTGCCAGCAGCGCACAGAGCTCTGGAAACACCATATATTTT. Encoded protein: CASSAQSSGNTIYF.

This clone occurred a few times. This chain links TRBV7-9 with TRBJ2-3; 9 bases agree with TRBD1. V dropped 0 bases and J dropped 6; count of bases not matched to a gene: 10. Germline V lookup: CDR1 SEHNR, CDR2 FQNEAQ (reference sequence). This CDR3 is 17 amino acids long. The chain's CDR3 is CASSLARTGALGDTQYF. The CDR3 nucleotides read TGTGCCAGCAGCTTAGCCCGGACAGGGGCCCTGGGGGATACGCAGTATTTT.

Regarding this clone: No DNA is shown, since the ends of the CDR3 on it are uncertain; the CDR3 is the one TCRdb lists. The chain combines TRBV30 with TRBJ2-7; the table's D call, TRBD2, has no DNA check behind it. The CDR3 numbers 11 amino acids, ends counted. Germline lookup yields CDR1 GTSNPN and CDR2 SVGIG (reference sequence). Here the CDR3 reads CAWSTSGEQYF.

This rearrangement joins TRBV7-9 to TRBJ1-4; possible D gene TRBD1, 5 bases. Trimming removed 8 bases at V and 8 bases at J, with 12 bases between. Germline values: CDR1 SEHNR, CDR2 FQNEAQ (reference sequence). This CDR3 spans 12 amino acids. CDR3 bases: TGTGCCAGCCAAAATCGGGGGGAAAAACTGTTTTTT. Translated, it gives CASQNRGEKLFF.

J is TRBJ1-3 and V is TRBV19, with 7 positions matching TRBD1. Looked up from germline, CDR1 is LNHDA and CDR2 is SQIVND (reference sequence). V gave up 7 bases and J gave up 2 bases; unmatched junction bases: 2. The CDR3 has 13 residues. CDR3 DNA: TGTGCCAGTACCACAGGGGCTGGAAACACCATATATTTT. Translation gives CASTTGAGNTIYF.

This clone was found a few times. The chain links TRBV24-1 to TRBJ2-7; 8 bases align to TRBD2. Germline V gene sequence: CDR1 KGHDR, CDR2 SFDVKD. Trimming cost V 3 bases and J 5 bases; bases outside gene matches: 5. This CDR3 comprises 14 residues. Written as DNA, the CDR3 is TGTGCCACCAGTGATCCAGGTAGCGGGAACGAGCAGTACTTC. Its protein is CATSDPGSGNEQYF.

The chain recombines TRBV7-2 with TRBJ1-5, with TRBD1 identical over 7 bases. The ends lost 6 bases at V and 2 bases at J; junction bases unmatched: 7. This CDR3 contains 15 residues. Germline V gives CDR1 SGHTA, CDR2 FQGNSA. The DNA of the CDR3 is TGTGCCAGCAGTCGTACAGGGGTTGGCAATCAGCCCCAGCATTTT. This sequence encodes CASSRTGVGNQPQHF.

The genes are TRBV4-2 and TRBJ2-1; TRBD2 matches at 11 bases. With V trimmed by 0 bases and J by 4 bases, 14 bases remained unmatched. Germline CDR1 reads LGHNA; CDR2 reads YNFKEQ. CDR3 length equals 20 residues. The CDR3 sequence: CASSQDSASGRPKDYNEQFF. The CDR3 coding sequence is TGTGCCAGCAGCCAAGATTCGGCTAGCGGGAGGCCCAAAGATTACAATGAGCAGTTCTTC.